The 20 T cell receptor beta chains below all came from one sample that was sequenced in a study of cytomegalovirus exposure and HLA in healthy donors. PCR employed 60 Vbeta and 13 Jbeta primers. Profiled with immunoSEQ multiplex PCR; TCRdb holds only in-frame clones, not every one. This repertoire shows tens of thousands of clones, about 60% found once; its top ten account for 12%. The sample taken for sequencing was PBMCs. Receptor source: a man in his 60s in good health and CMV-seropositive.

V usage is TRBV7-9 and J usage is TRBJ2-1; D uncertain. The CDR3 runs to 14 residues. The germline V and J ends were trimmed by 1 base and 8 bases, with 12 bases remaining between them. Germline CDR1 and CDR2: SEHNR and FQNEAQ (reference sequence). CDR3: CASSLEEGLDEQFF. For the CDR3, the DNA is TGTGCCAGCAGCTTAGAGGAAGGTCTAGATGAGCAGTTCTTC.

The sample holds a few counts of this clone. This chain joins TRBV7-9 and TRBJ2-1; 12 bases map to TRBD2. This CDR3 comprises 15 residues. The J segment lost 10 bases and the V segment lost 5 bases, leaving 9 bases of the junction unmatched. Germline lookup yields CDR1 SEHNR and CDR2 FQNEAQ (reference sequence). CDR3 in DNA: TGTGCCAGCAGCCCGCTGACTAGCGGGAGCAGAGAGCAGTTCTTC. Translation: CASSPLTSGSREQFF. The complete variable domain, with remaining parts taken from reference TRBV7-9 and TRBJ2-1, reads DTGVSQNPRHKITKRGQNVTFRCDPISEHNRLYWYRQTLGQGPEFLTYFQNEAQLEKSRLLSDRFSAERPKGSFSTLEIQRTEQGDSAMYLCASSPLTSGSREQFFGPGTRLTVL.

This chain connects TRBV2 to TRBJ2-7; 9 positions agree with TRBD2. This CDR3 comprises 14 residues. CDR1 is SNHLY and CDR2 is FYNNEI in the germline V gene. Losses at the gene ends were 0 bases for V and 5 bases for J; bases not matched to a gene: 2. CDR3 loop: CASSEASGRDEQYF. The CDR3 DNA follows: TGTGCCAGCAGTGAAGCTAGCGGGAGAGACGAGCAGTACTTC.

This clone was detected only once. The chain uses TRBV10-3 and TRBJ2-7; 12 nucleotides agree with TRBD2. There are 16 residues in the CDR3. Germline loops: CDR1 ENHRY, CDR2 SYGVKD. The ends lost 2 bases at V and 1 base at J; junction bases unmatched: 3. The chain's CDR3 is CAISETTSGRSYEQYF. In DNA, the CDR3 is TGTGCCATCAGTGAGACTACTAGCGGGAGGTCCTACGAGCAGTACTTC.

This clone was observed a single time. The chain links TRBV5-1 to TRBJ1-1; 9 positions match TRBD1. Germline loops: CDR1 SGHRS, CDR2 YFSETQ. This CDR3 is 13 amino acids long. Trimming cost V 4 bases and J 11 bases; bases outside gene matches: 9. The CDR3 reads CASSGGQGRRAFF. The CDR3 bases are TGCGCCAGCAGCGGGGGACAGGGTAGGCGGGCTTTCTTT.

The V and J genes are TRBV2 and TRBJ2-1; 7 nucleotides line up with TRBD2. V gave up 2 bases and J gave up 8 bases; unmatched junction bases: 9. The CDR3 spans 15 residues. The germline V gene has CDR1 SNHLY and CDR2 FYNNEI. The CDR3: CASSEWSSGEDEQFF. CDR3 coding DNA: TGTGCCAGCAGTGAATGGTCTAGCGGCGAGGATGAGCAGTTCTTC.

V gene TRBV5-1 combines with J gene TRBJ2-7; possible D gene TRBD1, 6 bases. The CDR3 runs to 13 residues. The germline V and J ends were trimmed by 2 bases and 5 bases, with 11 bases remaining between them. The V gene's germline CDR1 is SGHRS and CDR2 YFSETQ. The CDR3 here is CASSLTGSNEQYF. CDR3 nucleotide sequence: TGCGCCAGCAGCTTAACAGGGTCCAACGAGCAGTACTTC.

V is TRBV27 and J is TRBJ1-6; TRBD1 agrees at 7 bases. V shed 2 bases, J shed 8 bases, and the junction held 9 bases outside the gene matches. Germline V gene sequence: CDR1 MNHEY, CDR2 SMNVEV (reference sequence). The CDR3 runs 16 residues. This CDR3 reads CASSLRGLAMHSPLHF. CDR3 DNA sequence: TGTGCCAGCAGTTTAAGGGGGCTTGCGATGCATTCACCCCTCCACTTT.

V usage is TRBV29-1 and J usage is TRBJ2-5; no reliable D call. The J call may be faulty, since TRBJ2-7 better matches the DNA end. The CDR3 length is 11 residues. Looked up from germline, CDR1 is SQVTM and CDR2 is ANQGSEA. This chain's CDR3 is CSVALGPEQYF. As DNA, the CDR3 is TGCAGCGTTGCTCTGGGCCCCGAGCAGTACTTC.

J is TRBJ2-5 and V is TRBV28; 8 bases map to TRBD2. CDR1 is MDHEN and CDR2 is SYDVKM in the germline V gene. The V gene end was trimmed by 8 bases and the J gene end by 5 bases; junction bases not matched to a gene: 10. The CDR3 spans 14 residues. CDR3 in DNA: TGTGCCAGCGGCGGGAGGATGAAACGGGAGACCCAGTACTTC. Protein sequence: CASGGRMKRETQYF. The variable domain in full, completed from reference TRBV28 and TRBJ2-5, reads DVKVTQSSRYLVKRTGEKVFLECVQDMDHENMFWYRQDPGLGLRLIYFSYDVKMKEKGDIPEGYSVSREKKERFSLILESASTNQTSMYLCASGGRMKRETQYFGPGTRLLVL.

This clone was observed a single time. This chain uses TRBV18 with TRBJ2-5; no clear D. V dropped 5 bases and J dropped 2 bases, with 15 bases sitting between them. Germline-derived CDR1 and CDR2 are KGHSH and LQKENI. The CDR3 totals 15 residues. This CDR3 is CASSAPLPGQETQYF. DNA for the CDR3: TGTGCCAGCTCAGCTCCTCTCCCGGGTCAAGAGACCCAGTACTTC. Combining the CDR3 with reference TRBV18 and TRBJ2-5 gives the whole variable domain NAGVMQNPRHLVRRRGQEARLRCSPMKGHSHVYWYRQLPEEGLKFMVYLQKENIIDESGMPKERFSAEFPKEGPSILRIQQVVRGDSAAYFCASSAPLPGQETQYFGPGTRLLVL.

J is TRBJ2-7 and V is TRBV10-2; D is possibly TRBD2 (5 bases). The CDR3 is 14 amino acids. V lost 2 bases and J lost 2, with 10 bases in between. The germline gives CDR1 WSHSY, CDR2 SAAADI. The DNA for the CDR3 is TGCGCCAGCAGTGAGCGGGGTCCCACCTACGAGCAGTACTTC. It encodes CASSERGPTYEQYF.

The chain is built from TRBV4-2 and TRBJ2-1; 7 bases map to TRBD2. The V and J ends lost 3 bases and 8 bases, in that order; junction bases with no gene match: 4. CDR3 length: 13 amino acids. In germline, CDR1 is LGHNA, CDR2 YNFKEQ. CDR3 sequence (DNA): TGTGCCAGCAGCCAGGGGACTACTGATGAGCAGTTCTTC. It yields the protein CASSQGTTDEQFF.

This clone was seen a handful of times. V usage is TRBV29-1 and J usage is TRBJ2-5, with D possibly matching TRBD1 (6 bases). Germline V gene lookup returns CDR1 SQVTM and CDR2 ANQGSEA. V lost 7 bases, J lost 5 bases, and 14 bases lay in between. CDR3 length equals 12 residues. The CDR3, as DNA: TGCAGCGATAAGGGGGTTTTGGAGACCCAGTACTTC. This translates into CSDKGVLETQYF. Based on the CDR3 plus reference TRBV29-1 and TRBJ2-5, the full variable domain is SAVISQKPSRDICQRGTSLTIQCQVDSQVTMMFWYRQQPGQSLTLIATANQGSEATYESGFVIDKFPISRPNLTFSTLTVSNMSPEDSSIYLCSDKGVLETQYFGPGTRLLVL.

The chain links TRBV10-2 to TRBJ2-7, with TRBD1 matching 9 bases. From germline, CDR1 is WSHSY and CDR2 SAAADI. V lost 5 bases, J lost 6 bases, and 5 bases stayed unmatched. The CDR3 runs 13 residues. In nucleotides, the CDR3 is TGCGCCAGCAGTCGGGACAGGGAGGGCGAGCAGTACTTC. Encoded protein: CASSRDREGEQYF.

This clone was found a few times. The DNA of the CDR3 is TGTGCCAGCAGCTTGGTTTACGGGTATGAAAACACCGGGGAGCTGTTTTTT. It encodes CASSLVYGYENTGELFF. The V and J genes are TRBV7-9 and TRBJ2-2; D uncertain. This CDR3 is built from 17 residues. Trimming took 3 bases from V and 2 from J, leaving 16 bases between them. Germline V gene lookup returns CDR1 SEHNR and CDR2 FQNEAQ (reference sequence).

The rearrangement joins TRBV7-8 to TRBJ2-3; D might be TRBD2 (6 bases). Per the germline V gene, CDR1 is SGHVS and CDR2 is FQNEAQ. The CDR3 sequence is 15 residues long. Trimming removed 3 bases at V and 4 bases at J, with 14 bases between. The CDR3 loop is CASSLPGLPPDTQYF. The CDR3 DNA reads TGTGCCAGCAGCTTGCCGGGACTTCCTCCAGATACGCAGTATTTT.

V gene TRBV11-2 combines with J gene TRBJ1-4; D gene ambiguous. Per the germline V gene, CDR1 is SGHAT and CDR2 is FQNNGV. Trimming shortened V by 5 bases and J by 8 bases, and 9 bases separated the two germline ends. The CDR3 covers 12 residues. The CDR3 bases are TGTGCCAGCAGCCCCGACATCGAAAAACTGTTTTTT. Its protein product is CASSPDIEKLFF. Full variable domain (remainder filled in from reference TRBV11-2 and TRBJ1-4): EAGVAQSPRYKIIEKRQSVAFWCNPISGHATLYWYQQILGQGPKLLIQFQNNGVVDDSQLPKDRFSAERLKGVDSTLKIQPAKLEDSAVYLCASSPDIEKLFFGSGTQLSVL.

The count of this clone is one. The chain uses TRBV7-6 and TRBJ2-5; unclear D gene. This CDR3 spans 13 amino acids. CDR1 and CDR2 (germline): SGHVS, FNYEAQ. Trimming stripped 0 bases from V and 3 bases from J, with 5 bases between. This CDR3 reads CASSLAPEETQYF. The CDR3 DNA reads TGTGCCAGCAGCTTAGCTCCGGAAGAGACCCAGTACTTC.

The chain has TRBV7-3 and TRBJ1-1, with 7 bases matching TRBD1. Looked up from germline, CDR1 is SGHTA and CDR2 is FQGTGA. Germline trimming cut 8 bases from V and 1 base from J; bases unmatched to any gene: 7. The CDR3 contains 14 residues. CDR3 nucleotide sequence: TGTGCCAGCTCCCCAGACAGGGAGAACACTGAAGCTTTCTTT. It specifies CASSPDRENTEAFF.